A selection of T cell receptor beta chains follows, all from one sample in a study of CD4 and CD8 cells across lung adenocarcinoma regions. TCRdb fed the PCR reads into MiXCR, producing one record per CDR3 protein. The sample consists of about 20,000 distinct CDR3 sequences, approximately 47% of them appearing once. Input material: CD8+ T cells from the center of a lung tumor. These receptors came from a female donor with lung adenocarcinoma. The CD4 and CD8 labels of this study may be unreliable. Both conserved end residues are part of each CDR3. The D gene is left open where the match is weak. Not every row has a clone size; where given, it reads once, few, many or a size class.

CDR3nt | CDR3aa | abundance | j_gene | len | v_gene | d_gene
TGTGCCAGCTGGGGACAGGGGGCGTCAGGCTACACCTTC | CASWGQGASGYTF | few | TRBJ1-2 | 13 | TRBV6-1 | TRBD1
TGTGCCAGCAGTCCCCAGGACAGGGGAGGTAACATTCAGTACTTC | CASSPQDRGGNIQYF | - | TRBJ2-4 | 15 | TRBV6-1 | TRBD1
TGTGCCAGCAGTGGCCGCGGGACTAGCTTCTACGAGCAGTACTTC | CASSGRGTSFYEQYF | large | TRBJ2-7 | 15 | TRBV6-1 | TRBD2
TGTGTCAGCAGCTTACGGGCAGTGAGCACCGAGGAGCAGTATTTT | CVSSLRAVSTEEQYF | - | TRBJ2-3 | 15 | TRBV27 | -
TGCGCCATTACACTAGCGGAACCCTACGAGCAGTACTTC | CAITLAEPYEQYF | - | TRBJ2-7 | 13 | TRBV10-1 | TRBD2
TGTGCGGGCACTGGGGGGCGTGACCAAGAGACCCAGTACTTT | CAGTGGRDQETQYF | - | TRBJ2-5 | 14 | TRBV27 | -
TGTGCCAGCAGCATCACAGGGAGCTACGAGCAGTACTTC | CASSITGSYEQYF | many | TRBJ2-7 | 13 | TRBV27 | -
TGTGCCAGCAGCGAAACAGGGGGCGCGGGGCGAGAGACCCAGTACTTC | CASSETGGAGRETQYF | many | TRBJ2-5 | 16 | TRBV7-8 | TRBD1
TGTGCCAGCACCTCTTGGGGGGAAACTAGCAAAGACACGCAGTATTTT | CASTSWGETSKDTQYF | - | TRBJ2-3 | 16 | TRBV27 | -
TGTGCCAGCAGTTTACTTCGCACAGATACGCAGTATTTT | CASSLLRTDTQYF | once | TRBJ2-3 | 13 | TRBV27 | -
TGTGCCAGCAGCCGGACGGGGCGGGGAGCCAAAAACACTCAGTACTTC | CASSRTGRGAKNTQYF | - | TRBJ2-4 | 16 | TRBV11-3 | -
TGTGCCAGCAGGAGGGGCGCAGGCGGGACGAACACTGAAGCTTTCTTT | CASRRGAGGTNTEAFF | - | TRBJ1-1 | 16 | TRBV6-1 | -
TGTGCCAGCAGTCCCGGGACTAGCGGGGGATTCTTC | CASSPGTSGGFF | - | TRBJ2-1 | 12 | TRBV12-3/TRBV12-4 | TRBD2
TGTGCCAGCAGTTTGACTAGCGGGGCACTGACTAGCACAGATACGCAGTATTTT | CASSLTSGALTSTDTQYF | many | TRBJ2-3 | 18 | TRBV6-2/TRBV6-3 | TRBD2
TGTGCCAGCAGTTTATTGGCGGGAGGGCGATACGAGCAGTACTTC | CASSLLAGGRYEQYF | many | TRBJ2-7 | 15 | TRBV27 | TRBD2
TGTGCCAGCAGTTTGAGCCGACAGTTTTCAACTAATGAAAAACTGTTTTTT | CASSLSRQFSTNEKLFF | many | TRBJ1-4 | 17 | TRBV27 | -
TGTGCCGGGGGGCTAGGGGGGGGTGACCCAGAGACGCAGTATTTC | CAGGLGGGDPETQYF | - | TRBJ2-5 | 15 | TRBV10-3 | -
TGTGCCAGCAGTGAACTAGCGGGCTCCTACAATGAGCAGTTCTTC | CASSELAGSYNEQFF | medium-sized | TRBJ2-1 | 15 | TRBV6-1 | TRBD2
TGTGCCAGTAGAGCTGACAGGGGAGGTAATAGGAACACTGAAGCTTTCTTT | CASRADRGGNRNTEAFF | - | TRBJ1-1 | 17 | TRBV19 | TRBD1
TGTGCCAGCAGTAAGGAGGGGAGCACAGATACGCAGTATTTT | CASSKEGSTDTQYF | - | TRBJ2-3 | 14 | TRBV6-4 | -
TGTGCCAGCAAGAAAGACGGGAACCCCACTTGGCCCCAGCATTTT | CASKKDGNPTWPQHF | - | TRBJ1-5 | 15 | TRBV6-1 | -
TGCGCGAGCAGCTTCTCGGGGCGGGGAGGCACAAACATTCAGTACTTC | CASSFSGRGGTNIQYF | - | TRBJ2-4 | 16 | TRBV5-1 | -
TGTGCCAGCAGTGAGGGCTCCGGGGGGGAGACCCAGTACTTC | CASSEGSGGETQYF | - | TRBJ2-5 | 14 | TRBV6-1 | TRBD2
TGTGCCAGCAGTTTAGCGGGGGGGCCGGGAGATACGCAGTATTTT | CASSLAGGPGDTQYF | many | TRBJ2-3 | 15 | TRBV6-5 | TRBD2
TGTGCCAGCAGTTACCGGACAGGGAAGGAGACCCAGTACTTC | CASSYRTGKETQYF | many | TRBJ2-5 | 14 | TRBV6-6 | TRBD1
TGCGCCAGGGACTACGAGCAGTACTTC | CARDYEQYF | many | TRBJ2-7 | 9 | TRBV10-1 | -
TGTGCCAGCAGCAGCGGACAGGGTCTCGCCGGGGAGCTGTTTTTT | CASSSGQGLAGELFF | many | TRBJ2-2 | 15 | TRBV6-5 | TRBD1